Listed below are T cell receptor beta chains from one sample, sequenced in a study of regulatory T cells in long-lasting Graves disease. Each CDR3 protein is one row after TCRdb ran MiXCR on the multiplex PCR reads. Here the sample spans about 460,000 distinct CDR3 sequences, about 20% being singletons. The input for sequencing was peripheral blood mononuclear cells (PBMCs), taken when the disease was refractory, from a patient treated with antithyroid drugs. All receptors come from a female donor with Graves disease. The CDR3 runs from the conserved cysteine through the conserved F or W. A D gene is named only where the DNA matches it firmly. Clone size, where shown, is once, few, many, or a class for clones that have expanded.

clone size,D gene,V gene,J gene,CDR3 protein,CDR3 DNA
many,-,TRBV3-1,TRBJ1-6,CASSFYSEIGSPLHF,TGTGCCAGCAGCTTCTACAGCGAAATCGGTTCACCCCTCCACTTT
-,-,TRBV12-5,TRBJ2-1,CASGLAAGNSYNEQFF,TGTGCTAGTGGTTTGGCAGCCGGGAATTCCTACAATGAGCAGTTCTTC
few,-,TRBV7-3,TRBJ2-1,CASSLTRGEQFF,TGTGCCAGCAGCTTAACCAGGGGAGAGCAGTTCTTC
-,TRBD1,TRBV30,TRBJ1-6,CAWEGTGHNSPLHF,TGTGCCTGGGAGGGGACAGGCCATAATTCACCCCTCCACTTT
-,-,TRBV4-1,TRBJ2-4,CASSRPRLEPNRYF,TGCGCCAGCAGCCGACCCCGGCTTGAGCCTAACAGGTACTTC
many,-,TRBV27,TRBJ1-1,CASSLIRERAEAFF,TGTGCCAGCAGTTTAATTCGGGAACGGGCTGAAGCTTTCTTT
few,TRBD2,TRBV10-3,TRBJ2-7,CAISEGGGTSSYEQYF,TGTGCCATCAGTGAGGGGGGGGGGACCTCTTCCTACGAGCAGTACTTC
-,TRBD2,TRBV10-2,TRBJ2-5,CASTRWFGTTWETQYF,TGCGCCAGCACCAGATGGTTCGGGACTACCTGGGAGACCCAGTACTTC
many,-,TRBV10-3,TRBJ1-5,CAISESHGGTASNQPQHF,TGTGCCATCAGTGAGTCCCACGGTGGAACCGCGAGCAATCAGCCCCAGCATTTT
many,-,TRBV28,TRBJ1-4,CASSFEGANEKLFF,TGTGCCAGCAGTTTTGAGGGAGCTAATGAAAAACTGTTTTTT
-,-,TRBV28,TRBJ1-2,CASSELPYYGYTF,TGTGCCAGCAGTGAGCTGCCCTACTATGGCTACACCTTC
few,-,TRBV5-5,TRBJ1-1,CASSPALLDTEAFF,TGTGCCAGCAGCCCGGCCCTCCTGGACACTGAAGCTTTCTTT
many,TRBD1,TRBV28,TRBJ2-7,CASSLRGPYEQYF,TGTGCCAGCAGTTTGAGGGGGCCGTACGAGCAGTACTTC
many,-,TRBV28,TRBJ2-4,CASSLSGAKNIQYF,TGTGCCAGCAGCTTAAGCGGGGCCAAAAACATTCAGTACTTC
many,-,TRBV10-3,TRBJ1-2,CAISESTATAGYTF,TGTGCCATCAGTGAGTCGACAGCAACTGCAGGCTACACCTTC
many,-,TRBV7-9,TRBJ2-7,CASSPTTRYEQYF,TGTGCCAGCAGCCCGACGACACGTTACGAGCAGTACTTC
-,TRBD1,TRBV7-2,TRBJ1-1,CASSGQGRAEAFF,TGTGCCAGCAGCGGACAGGGACGGGCTGAAGCTTTCTTT
many,TRBD1,TRBV7-2,TRBJ1-4,CASSLGQGAGKLFF,TGTGCCAGCAGCTTAGGGCAGGGGGCGGGAAAACTGTTTTTT
few,TRBD2,TRBV28,TRBJ2-7,CASSLGDYPTYEQYF,TGTGCCAGCAGTTTAGGGGACTATCCTACCTACGAGCAGTACTTC
-,TRBD1,TRBV7-8,TRBJ2-2,CASSRQGKNTGELFF,TGTGCCAGCAGTCGACAGGGGAAGAACACCGGGGAGCTGTTTTTT
many,-,TRBV20-1,TRBJ1-5,CSAPGADSNQPQHF,TGCAGTGCTCCCGGGGCGGATAGCAATCAGCCCCAGCATTTT
few,-,TRBV19,TRBJ2-7,CASSEAFDGAYVQYF,TGTGCCAGTAGTGAAGCTTTCGACGGAGCCTACGTGCAGTACTTC
many,-,TRBV28,TRBJ2-2,CASTPGGELFF,TGTGCCAGCACCCCCGGCGGGGAGCTGTTTTTT
-,TRBD2,TRBV29-1,TRBJ2-7,CSVDGLAGVDEQYF,TGCAGCGTTGACGGACTAGCGGGAGTAGACGAGCAGTACTTC
-,TRBD1,TRBV2,TRBJ2-7,CASSLETGAPTPYEQYF,TGTGCCAGCAGCCTCGAGACAGGGGCGCCCACACCCTACGAGCAGTACTTC
many,TRBD1,TRBV28,TRBJ2-7,CASSLSRGTGNEQYF,TGTGCCAGCAGTTTATCCCGCGGGACAGGGAACGAGCAGTACTTC
-,-,TRBV6-5,TRBJ2-7,CASSYTPYLQGPYEQYF,TGTGCCAGCAGTTACACCCCTTACCTTCAGGGACCCTACGAGCAGTACTTC
many,-,TRBV6-1,TRBJ2-7,CASSFLGPANSYEQYF,TGTGCCAGCAGCTTCCTGGGTCCAGCTAATTCCTACGAGCAGTACTTC
many,-,TRBV11-2,TRBJ2-7,CASSFRGLTYEQYF,TGTGCCAGCAGCTTCAGGGGCCTAACCTACGAGCAGTACTTC
-,-,TRBV7-2,TRBJ1-1,CASSLAAGEDTEAFF,TGTGCCAGCAGCTTAGCAGCAGGGGAGGACACTGAAGCTTTCTTT
many,-,TRBV6-1,TRBJ1-5,CASSDDMSNQPQHF,TGTGCCAGCAGTGATGACATGAGCAATCAGCCCCAGCATTTT
few,-,TRBV5-8,TRBJ2-7,CASSLLSTEQYF,TGTGCCAGCAGCTTGTTATCGACCGAGCAGTACTTC
many,-,TRBV11-2,TRBJ2-5,CASSLDAETQYF,TGTGCCAGCAGCTTAGATGCAGAGACCCAGTACTTC
many,-,TRBV9,TRBJ2-7,CASSQNYEQYF,TGTGCCAGCAGTCAAAACTACGAGCAGTACTTC
-,-,TRBV20-1,TRBJ2-7,CSAHAPGQGQYF,TGCAGTGCTCACGCCCCGGGGCAGGGGCAGTACTTC
-,TRBD2,TRBV12-3/TRBV12-4,TRBJ2-1,CATLAREDNEQFF,TGTGCCACACTAGCGCGAGAGGACAATGAGCAGTTCTTC
many,-,TRBV29-1,TRBJ1-1,CSTGTRDLVTEAFF,TGCAGCACCGGGACAAGGGACCTGGTCACTGAAGCTTTCTTT
few,-,TRBV12-3/TRBV12-4,TRBJ1-6,CASRPSNSPLHF,TGTGCCAGCAGGCCCAGTAATTCACCCCTCCACTTT